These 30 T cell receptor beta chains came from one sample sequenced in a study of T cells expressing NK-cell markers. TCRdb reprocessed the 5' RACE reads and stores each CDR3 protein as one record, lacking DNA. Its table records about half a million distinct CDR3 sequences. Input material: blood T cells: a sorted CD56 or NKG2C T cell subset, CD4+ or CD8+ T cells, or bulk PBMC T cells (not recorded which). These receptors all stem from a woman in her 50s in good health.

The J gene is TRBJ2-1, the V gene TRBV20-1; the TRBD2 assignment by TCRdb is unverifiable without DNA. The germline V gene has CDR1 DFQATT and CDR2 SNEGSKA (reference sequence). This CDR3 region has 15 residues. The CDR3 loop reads CSARETSGKVSEQFF.

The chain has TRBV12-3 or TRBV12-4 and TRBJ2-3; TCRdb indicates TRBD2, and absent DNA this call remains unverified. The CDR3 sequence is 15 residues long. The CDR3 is CASSLLSSGVDTQYF.

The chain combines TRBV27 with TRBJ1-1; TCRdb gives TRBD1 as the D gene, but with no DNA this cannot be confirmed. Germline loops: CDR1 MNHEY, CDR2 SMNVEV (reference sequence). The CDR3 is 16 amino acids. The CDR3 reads CASSLVGQGRGNLAFF.

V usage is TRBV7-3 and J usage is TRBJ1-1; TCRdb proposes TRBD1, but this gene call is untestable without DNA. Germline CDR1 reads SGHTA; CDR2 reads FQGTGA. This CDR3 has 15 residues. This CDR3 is CASSSTGTVNTEAFF.

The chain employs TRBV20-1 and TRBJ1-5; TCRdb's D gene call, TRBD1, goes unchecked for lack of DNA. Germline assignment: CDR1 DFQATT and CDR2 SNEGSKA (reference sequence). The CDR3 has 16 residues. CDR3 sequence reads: CSASRGSPREGQPQHF.

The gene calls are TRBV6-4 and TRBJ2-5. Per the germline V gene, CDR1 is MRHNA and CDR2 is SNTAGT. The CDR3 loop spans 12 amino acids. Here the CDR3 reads CASSESRETQYF.

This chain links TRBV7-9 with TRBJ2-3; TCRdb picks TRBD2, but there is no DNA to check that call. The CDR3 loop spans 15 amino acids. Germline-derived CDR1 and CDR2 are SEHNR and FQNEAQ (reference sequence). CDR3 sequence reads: CASSSSGREVDTQYF.

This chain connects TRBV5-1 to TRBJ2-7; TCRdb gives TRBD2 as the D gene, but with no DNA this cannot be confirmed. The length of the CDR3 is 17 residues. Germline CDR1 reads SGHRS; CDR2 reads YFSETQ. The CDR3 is CASSFLSTSAASYEQYF. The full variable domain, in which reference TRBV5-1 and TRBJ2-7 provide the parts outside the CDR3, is KAGVTQTPRYLIKTRGQQVTLSCSPISGHRSVSWYQQTPGQGLQFLFEYFSETQRNKGNFPGRFSGRQFSNSRSEMNVSTLELGDSALYLCASSFLSTSAASYEQYFGPGTRLTVT.

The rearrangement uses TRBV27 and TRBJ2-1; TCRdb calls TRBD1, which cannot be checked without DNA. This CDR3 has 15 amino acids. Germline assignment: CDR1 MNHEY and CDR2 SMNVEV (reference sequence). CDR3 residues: CASSHGTGERNEQFF.

CDR3: CASSESLPQETQYF. This rearrangement joins TRBV10-2 to TRBJ2-5. The CDR3 consists of 14 residues. Germline V CDR1 and CDR2: WSHSY, SAAADI.

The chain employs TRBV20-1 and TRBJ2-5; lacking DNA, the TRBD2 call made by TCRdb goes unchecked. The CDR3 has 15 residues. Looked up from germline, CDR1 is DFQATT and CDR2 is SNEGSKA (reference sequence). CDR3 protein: CSARAAGEIQETQYF.

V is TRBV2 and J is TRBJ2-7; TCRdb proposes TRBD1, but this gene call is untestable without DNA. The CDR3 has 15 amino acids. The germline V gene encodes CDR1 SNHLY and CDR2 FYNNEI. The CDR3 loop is CASSATFRQGHEQYF. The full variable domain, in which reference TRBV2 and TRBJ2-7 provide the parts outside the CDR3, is EPEVTQTPSHQVTQMGQEVILRCVPISNHLYFYWYRQILGQKVEFLVSFYNNEISEKSEIFDDQFSVERPDGSNFTLKIRSTKLEDSAMYFCASSATFRQGHEQYFGPGTRLTVT.

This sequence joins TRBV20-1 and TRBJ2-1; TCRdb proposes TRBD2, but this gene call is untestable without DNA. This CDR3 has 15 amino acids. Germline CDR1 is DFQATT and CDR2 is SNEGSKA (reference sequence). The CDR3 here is CSAQSGEAENNEQFF.

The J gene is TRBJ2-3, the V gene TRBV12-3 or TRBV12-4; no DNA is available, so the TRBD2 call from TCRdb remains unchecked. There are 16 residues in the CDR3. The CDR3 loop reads CASSLAPAVRIDTQYF.

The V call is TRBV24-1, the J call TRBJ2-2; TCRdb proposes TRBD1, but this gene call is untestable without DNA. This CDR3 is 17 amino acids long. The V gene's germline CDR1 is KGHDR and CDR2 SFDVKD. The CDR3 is CATSGLGTGGDIGELFF.

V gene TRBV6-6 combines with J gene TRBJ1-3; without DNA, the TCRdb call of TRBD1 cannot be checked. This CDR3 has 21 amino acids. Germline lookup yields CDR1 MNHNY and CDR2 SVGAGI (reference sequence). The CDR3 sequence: CASSYGVWDSLVGNSGNTIYF.

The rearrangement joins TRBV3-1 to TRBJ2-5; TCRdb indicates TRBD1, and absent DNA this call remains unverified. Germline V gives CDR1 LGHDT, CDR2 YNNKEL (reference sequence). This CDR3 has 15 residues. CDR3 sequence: CASDIGGAPQETQYF.

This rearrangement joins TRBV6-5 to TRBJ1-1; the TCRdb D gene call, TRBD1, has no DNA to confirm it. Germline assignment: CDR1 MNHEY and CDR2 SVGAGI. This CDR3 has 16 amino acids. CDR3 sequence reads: CASSSTSLGVNTEAFF.

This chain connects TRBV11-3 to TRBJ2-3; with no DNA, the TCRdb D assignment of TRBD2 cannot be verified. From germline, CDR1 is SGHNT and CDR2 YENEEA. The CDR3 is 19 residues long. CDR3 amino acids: CASSLDLMGASRSRDTQYF.

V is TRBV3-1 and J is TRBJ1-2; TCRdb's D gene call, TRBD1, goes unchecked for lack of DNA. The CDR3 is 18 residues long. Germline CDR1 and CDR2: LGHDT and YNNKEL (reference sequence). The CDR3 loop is CASSQDGGQGPLNYGYTF.

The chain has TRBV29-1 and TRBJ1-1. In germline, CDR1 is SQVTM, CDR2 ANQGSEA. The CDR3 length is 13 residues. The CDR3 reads CSVDTARNTEAFF.

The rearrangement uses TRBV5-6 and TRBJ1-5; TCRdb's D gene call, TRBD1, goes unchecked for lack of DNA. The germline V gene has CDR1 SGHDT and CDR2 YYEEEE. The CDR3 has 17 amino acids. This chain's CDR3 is CASSLGTGHLLNQPQHF.

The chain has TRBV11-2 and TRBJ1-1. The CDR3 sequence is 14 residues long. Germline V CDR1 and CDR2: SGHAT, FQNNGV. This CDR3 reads CASSLKPMNTEAFF. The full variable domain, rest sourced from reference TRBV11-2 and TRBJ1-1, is EAGVAQSPRYKIIEKRQSVAFWCNPISGHATLYWYQQILGQGPKLLIQFQNNGVVDDSQLPKDRFSAERLKGVDSTLKIQPAKLEDSAVYLCASSLKPMNTEAFFGQGTRLTVV.

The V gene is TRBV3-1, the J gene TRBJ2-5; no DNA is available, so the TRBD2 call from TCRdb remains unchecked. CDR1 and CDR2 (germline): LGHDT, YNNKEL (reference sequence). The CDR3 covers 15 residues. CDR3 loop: CASSRIAGGAETQYF.

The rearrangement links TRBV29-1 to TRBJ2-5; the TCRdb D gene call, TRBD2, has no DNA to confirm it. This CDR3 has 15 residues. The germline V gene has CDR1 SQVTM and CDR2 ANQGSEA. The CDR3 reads CSVDRWTIRQETQYF.

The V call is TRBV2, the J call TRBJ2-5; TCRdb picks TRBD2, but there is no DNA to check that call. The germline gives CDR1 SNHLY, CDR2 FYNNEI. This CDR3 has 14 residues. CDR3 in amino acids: CASSEERGGETQYF.

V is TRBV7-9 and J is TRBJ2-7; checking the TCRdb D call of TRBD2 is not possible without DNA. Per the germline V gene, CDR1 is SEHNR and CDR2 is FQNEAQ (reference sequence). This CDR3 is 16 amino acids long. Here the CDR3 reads CASSLASGRNAFEQYF.

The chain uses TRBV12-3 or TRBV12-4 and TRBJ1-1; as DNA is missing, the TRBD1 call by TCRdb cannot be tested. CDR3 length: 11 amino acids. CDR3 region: CASMGRRDAFF.

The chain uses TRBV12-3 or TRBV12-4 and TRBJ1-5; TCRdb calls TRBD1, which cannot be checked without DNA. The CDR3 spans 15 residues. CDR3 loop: CASSTRMGSNQPQHF.

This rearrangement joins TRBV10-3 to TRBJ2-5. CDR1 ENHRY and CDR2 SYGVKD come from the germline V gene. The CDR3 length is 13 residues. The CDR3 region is CAISVISQETQYF.